The 15 T cell receptor beta chains in this list originate from one sample, sequenced in a study of T cell responses to AZD1222 COVID-19 vaccine. Data came from immunoSEQ multiplex PCR; TCRdb stores just in-frame clones and leaves some out. The table records some 200,000 clones, 80% to 95% of them present only once. Sequencing used peripheral blood, obtained on day 0 of AZD1222 vaccination. The receptor set was obtained from an adult in good health.

The V gene is TRBV2, the J gene TRBJ1-2; 7 nucleotides align to TRBD1. The CDR3 runs 15 residues. The germline gives CDR1 SNHLY, CDR2 FYNNEI. The junction had 10 bases not matched to a gene; V was cut back by 3 bases and J by 6 bases. CDR3 in amino acids: CASSDMDRRFNGYTF. As DNA, the CDR3 is TGTGCCAGCAGTGATATGGACAGGCGCTTCAATGGCTACACCTTC.

V and J are TRBV19 and TRBJ1-1, with 9 bases matching TRBD1. This CDR3 has 18 residues. CDR1 is LNHDA and CDR2 is SQIVND in the germline V gene (reference sequence). The J segment lost 4 bases and the V segment lost 5 bases, leaving 17 bases of the junction unmatched. The CDR3 DNA is TGTGCCAGTAGTTCCCCCGGGACAGGGATAATAGGAGCCACTGAAGCTTTCTTT. Its protein product is CASSSPGTGIIGATEAFF.

This clone was recorded only once. The chain links TRBV5-4 to TRBJ1-1; 7 bases fit TRBD1. V trimming: 0 bases; J trimming: 0 bases; junction bases outside the gene matches: 11. The germline CDR1 and CDR2 sequences are SGHNT and YYREEE (reference sequence). This CDR3 is built from 18 residues. The CDR3 reads CASSLEGTARTMNTEAFF. The CDR3 DNA sequence: TGTGCCAGCAGCTTGGAAGGGACAGCGAGGACGATGAACACTGAAGCTTTCTTT.

This clone was detected only once. The chain uses TRBV9 and TRBJ2-1, with D maybe TRBD2 (7 bases). CDR3 length: 16 residues. Trimming took 2 bases from V and 0 from J, leaving 12 bases between them. CDR1 is SGDLS, CDR2 YYNGEE, per germline. CDR3 coding DNA: TGTGCCAGCAGCGTTCTAGCGGACAGCTCCTACAATGAGCAGTTCTTC. Its translation: CASSVLADSSYNEQFF.

The rearrangement joins TRBV27 to TRBJ2-2; the match to TRBD2 covers 10 bases. The length of the CDR3 is 16 residues. V dropped 6 bases and J dropped 5; count of bases not matched to a gene: 9. Germline CDR1 MNHEY, CDR2 SMNVEV (reference sequence). CDR3 sequence (DNA): TGTGCCAGCAGCCCCTTCCTAGCGGGAGAAACCGGGGAGCTGTTTTTT. Translated, it gives CASSPFLAGETGELFF.

The gene calls are TRBV9 and TRBJ1-3, with unresolved D. Trimming removed 4 bases from V and 0 bases from J, with 11 bases in between. This CDR3 is built from 15 residues. Germline values: CDR1 SGDLS, CDR2 YYNGEE. The CDR3 reads CASSPRTGSGNTIYF. CDR3 bases: TGTGCCAGCAGCCCGAGAACTGGCTCTGGAAACACCATATATTTT.

The rearrangement links TRBV30 to TRBJ1-5; TRBD1 aligns across 9 bases. The length of the CDR3 is 15 residues. Trimming at V came to 5 bases and at J to 5 bases, leaving 10 bases not matched to a gene. Germline assignment: CDR1 GTSNPN and CDR2 SVGIG (reference sequence). The chain's CDR3 is CAWAPGQGLYQPQHF. CDR3 nucleotide sequence: TGTGCCTGGGCCCCGGGACAGGGTCTTTATCAGCCCCAGCATTTT.

J is TRBJ2-7 and V is TRBV3-1 (or the pseudogene TRBV3-2), with D unclear. V was clipped by 7 bases and J by 6 bases, with 19 bases between them. CDR1 is LGHDT and CDR2 is YNNKEL in the germline V gene (reference sequence). This CDR3 is built from 14 residues. The CDR3 spells CASNLAESPAEQYF. CDR3 DNA sequence: TGTGCCAGCAACCTCGCCGAGAGCCCTGCCGAGCAGTACTTC.

The chain links TRBV20-1 to TRBJ2-7; D is perhaps TRBD1 (5 bases). The CDR3 is 12 amino acids. Deletions cut 3 bases from V and 4 bases from J, with 10 bases between. The germline V gene encodes CDR1 DFQATT and CDR2 SNEGSKA (reference sequence). The CDR3 DNA reads as TGCAGTGCTAGTAACAGGTTGTACGAGCAGTACGTC. Translated: CSASNRLYEQYV.

The J gene is TRBJ2-3, the V gene TRBV28, with D hard to call. Between the trimmed V and J ends, which lost 5 bases and 4 bases, there was a span of 13 bases. The CDR3 totals 14 residues. Germline V gene lookup returns CDR1 MDHEN and CDR2 SYDVKM. The CDR3 region has the DNA TGTGCCAGCAGTCCCTCCTCTAGGGCAGATACGCAGTATTTT. It translates to CASSPSSRADTQYF.

The J gene is TRBJ2-3, the V gene TRBV14; TRBD1 matches 11 bases. The CDR3 covers 16 residues. Germline CDR1 SGHDN, CDR2 FVKESK. Trimming at V came to 6 bases and at J to 2 bases, leaving 7 bases not matched to a gene. CDR3 nucleotides: TGTGCCAGCAGTCCCGGGACAGGGGGTCACACAGATACGCAGTATTTT. Residues: CASSPGTGGHTDTQYF.

The gene calls are TRBV28 and TRBJ1-2; D is possibly TRBD1 (5 bases). V gave up 6 bases and J gave up 2 bases, with 16 bases separating them. Germline V gene sequence: CDR1 MDHEN, CDR2 SYDVKM. The CDR3 has 15 amino acids. The CDR3 sequence: CASSPGPDSNYGYTF. The CDR3 DNA is TGTGCCAGCAGCCCAGGCCCTGACAGCAACTATGGCTACACCTTC.

This chain joins TRBV12-3 or TRBV12-4 and TRBJ2-4, with unresolved D. Deletions cut 8 bases from V and 7 bases from J, with 15 bases between. The CDR3 is made up of 13 amino acids. The DNA for the CDR3 is TGTGCCAGCGCCTTGGACGGTAGGAACATTCAGTACTTC. Protein: CASALDGRNIQYF.

The rearrangement joins TRBV7-8 to TRBJ1-2; 8 bases line up with TRBD1. Germline V gene sequence: CDR1 SGHVS, CDR2 FQNEAQ. CDR3 length: 16 amino acids. V dropped 1 base and J dropped 4; count of bases not matched to a gene: 8. CDR3 coding DNA: TGTGCCAGCAGCTTAGATTTGGACAGGGCCTTCTATGGCTACACCTTC. Residues: CASSLDLDRAFYGYTF.

The chain uses TRBV7-3 and TRBJ1-2; tentative D call: TRBD1 (5 bases). Trimming pared 5 bases from V and 8 bases from J, leaving 15 bases between. This CDR3 has 13 residues. In germline, CDR1 is SGHTA, CDR2 FQGTGA. The CDR3 loop is CASSPTQGEGYTF. The CDR3 DNA follows: TGTGCCAGCAGCCCCACCCAAGGGGAGGGCTACACCTTC.